The next 6 T cell receptor beta chains were all read from a single sample in a study of cytomegalovirus exposure and HLA in healthy donors. Primers: 60 Vbeta forward and 13 Jbeta reverse. This table comes from immunoSEQ multiplex PCR, and its TCRdb copy is limited to in-frame clones, with some not included. The sample lists roughly 180,000 clones, roughly 80% occurring once. Specimen: PBMCs. These receptors came from a female donor in good health and CMV-seronegative.

The chain employs TRBV7-2 and TRBJ2-1; 9 bases fit TRBD1. The V gene's germline CDR1 is SGHTA and CDR2 FQGNSA. The J segment lost 2 bases and the V segment lost 4 bases, leaving 0 bases of the junction unmatched. This CDR3 comprises 14 residues. Written as DNA, the CDR3 is TGTGCCAGCAGCTGGGACAGGGCCTACAATGAGCAGTTCTTC. Encoded protein: CASSWDRAYNEQFF.

The chain has TRBV5-4 and TRBJ2-7, with D perhaps TRBD1 (6 bases). Germline loops: CDR1 SGHNT, CDR2 YYREEE (reference sequence). CDR3 length: 14 residues. V lost 3 bases and J lost 5, with 15 bases in between. CDR3 nucleotide sequence: TGTGCCAGCAGCTGGGGGCAGGGGAGAAACGAGCAGTACTTC. It yields the protein CASSWGQGRNEQYF.

Here the CDR3 DNA reads TGTGCCAGCAGCCAGCAACAGGGGTATGGCTACACCTTC. Amino acids: CASSQQQGYGYTF. The chain has TRBV11-3 and TRBJ1-2, with 7 nucleotides matching TRBD1. This CDR3 is built from 13 residues. The germline V gene has CDR1 SGHNT and CDR2 YENEEA. V lost 5 bases to trimming and J lost 5 bases; unmatched junction nucleotides: 5.

The chain recombines TRBV10-3 with TRBJ1-1, with 8 positions matching TRBD1. Germline CDR1 is ENHRY and CDR2 is SYGVKD. CDR3 length: 14 residues. Losses at the gene ends were 6 bases for V and 1 base for J; bases not matched to a gene: 4. CDR3 loop: CAIRGQVENTEAFF. CDR3 in DNA: TGTGCCATCAGGGGACAGGTGGAGAACACTGAAGCTTTCTTT.

The gene calls are TRBV5-1 and TRBJ1-5; D unclear. From germline, CDR1 is SGHRS and CDR2 YFSETQ. This CDR3 has 16 amino acids. Trimming pared 4 bases from V and 7 bases from J, leaving 21 bases between. The chain's CDR3 is CASSPEGSGFGQPQHF. As DNA, the CDR3 is TGCGCCAGCAGCCCGGAAGGATCGGGGTTCGGGCAGCCCCAGCATTTT.

The V and J genes are TRBV7-3 and TRBJ2-3; 8 bases align to TRBD1. CDR3 length: 16 residues. The V gene's germline CDR1 is SGHTA and CDR2 FQGTGA. V trimming: 4 bases; J trimming: 1 base; junction bases outside the gene matches: 7. For the CDR3, the DNA is TGTGCCAGCAGCTCACTACCGGGACAGGGCACAGATACGCAGTATTTT. Its translation: CASSSLPGQGTDTQYF.